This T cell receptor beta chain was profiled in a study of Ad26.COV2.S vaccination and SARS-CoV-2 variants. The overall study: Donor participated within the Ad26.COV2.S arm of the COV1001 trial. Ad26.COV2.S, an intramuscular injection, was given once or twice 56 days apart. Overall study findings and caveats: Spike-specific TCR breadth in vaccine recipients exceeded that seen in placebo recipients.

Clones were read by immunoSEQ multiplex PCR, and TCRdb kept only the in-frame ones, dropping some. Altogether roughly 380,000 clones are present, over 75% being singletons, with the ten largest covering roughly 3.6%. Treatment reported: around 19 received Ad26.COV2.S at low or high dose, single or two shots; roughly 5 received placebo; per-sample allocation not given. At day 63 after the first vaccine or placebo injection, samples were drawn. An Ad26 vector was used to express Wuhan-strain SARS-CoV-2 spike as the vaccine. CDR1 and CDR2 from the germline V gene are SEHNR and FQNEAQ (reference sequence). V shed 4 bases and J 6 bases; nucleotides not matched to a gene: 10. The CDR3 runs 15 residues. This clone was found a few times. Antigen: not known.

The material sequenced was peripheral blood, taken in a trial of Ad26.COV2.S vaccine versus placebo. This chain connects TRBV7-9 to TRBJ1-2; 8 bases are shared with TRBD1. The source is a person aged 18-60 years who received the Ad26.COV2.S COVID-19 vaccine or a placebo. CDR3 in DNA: TGTGCCAGCAGCTCAGTTTGGGGACAGGATGATGGCTACACCTTC. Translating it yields CASSSVWGQDDGYTF. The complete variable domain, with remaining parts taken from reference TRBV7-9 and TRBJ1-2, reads DTGVSQNPRHKITKRGQNVTFRCDPISEHNRLYWYRQTLGQGPEFLTYFQNEAQLEKSRLLSDRFSAERPKGSFSTLEIQRTEQGDSAMYLCASSSVWGQDDGYTFGSGTRLTVV.